The 8 T cell receptor beta chains below come from one sample, sequenced in a study of blood T cells in healthy people across ages. Using a J-beta primer mix together with a sample-barcoded 5' primer, a second PCR was run for 7 to 11 cycles. A single record per CDR3 protein comes from TCRdb applying MiXCR to the 5' RACE reads. In the table there are some 1.4 million distinct CDR3 sequences, 42% of which are singletons. What was sequenced was blood. All receptors come from a woman aged 18 to 35 in good health.

This clonotype was found a few times. The V call is TRBV19, the J call TRBJ1-5, with D unclear. The CDR3 extends over 12 amino acids. Germline CDR1 LNHDA, CDR2 SQIVND (reference sequence). Trimming took off 6 bases at V and 1 base at J, with 4 bases between the two ends. DNA of the CDR3: TGTGCCAGTAGCTGGAGCAATCAGCCCCAGCATTTT. It translates to CASSWSNQPQHF.

The gene calls are TRBV5-5 and TRBJ2-3; 10 bases are a match to TRBD2. Germline CDR1 SGHKS, CDR2 YYEKEE (reference sequence). There are 19 residues in the CDR3. J gave up 0 bases and V 2 bases, and 12 bases lay outside the gene matches. In DNA form, the CDR3 reads TGTGCCAGCAGCTTAAGCTCTAGCGGGGGATACCCTAGCACAGATACGCAGTATTTT. This codes for CASSLSSSGGYPSTDTQYF.

This clonotype has more than one count but fewer than ten. The chain links TRBV4-2 to TRBJ2-1; 13 nucleotides align to TRBD2. The CDR3 loop spans 21 amino acids. The V gene's germline CDR1 is LGHNA and CDR2 YNFKEQ. Losses at the gene ends were 4 bases for V and 1 base for J; bases not matched to a gene: 16. CDR3 protein: CASSPLPALAGGSPSYNEQFF. The CDR3 nucleotides are TGTGCCAGCAGCCCCCTTCCGGCACTAGCGGGGGGGTCACCGTCCTACAATGAGCAGTTCTTC.

The chain is built from TRBV5-1 and TRBJ2-7; 8 bases map to TRBD2. The trim removed 2 bases at V and 0 bases at J, leaving 4 bases unmatched. The CDR3 runs 15 residues. CDR1 and CDR2 from the germline V gene are SGHRS and YFSETQ. CDR3 nucleotides: TGCGCCAGCAGCTTTAGCGGGGACTACTCCTACGAGCAGTACTTC. Amino acids: CASSFSGDYSYEQYF.

This clonotype was seen a handful of times. The chain joins TRBV12-3 or TRBV12-4 to TRBJ2-1; 8 bases agree with TRBD2. V shed 6 bases and J 4 bases; nucleotides not matched to a gene: 17. The CDR3 runs 18 residues. The CDR3 is CASRLARGRIPFYNEQFF. The CDR3 DNA follows: TGTGCCAGCAGACTAGCGCGCGGGAGGATTCCATTTTACAATGAGCAGTTCTTC.

The table lists this clonotype with a count of one. CDR3 sequence reads: CSARDRGTQETQYF. The CDR3 region has the DNA TGCAGTGCTAGAGATAGGGGGACGCAAGAGACCCAGTACTTC. The chain uses TRBV20-1 and TRBJ2-5; maybe TRBD1 (6 bases). Trimming took 0 bases from V and 2 from J, leaving 10 bases between them. From germline, CDR1 is DFQATT and CDR2 SNEGSKA (reference sequence). The CDR3 runs 14 residues.

This clonotype was seen a few times. The chain employs TRBV5-1 and TRBJ2-7, with 7 bases aligning to TRBD1. Germline lookup yields CDR1 SGHRS and CDR2 YFSETQ. V dropped 3 bases and J dropped 0; count of bases not matched to a gene: 3. The CDR3 has 14 amino acids. In DNA, the CDR3 is TGCGCCAGCAGCTCGACAGGGATCTCCTACGAGCAGTACTTC. Its protein is CASSSTGISYEQYF.

The sample holds a few counts of this clonotype. CDR3 bases: TGTGCCAGCAGGGGCGGGGGCTCCTACAATGAGCAGTTCTTC. It codes for CASRGGGSYNEQFF. This sequence joins TRBV7-6 and TRBJ2-1; 7 bases line up with TRBD2. CDR1 is SGHVS and CDR2 is FNYEAQ in the germline V gene. J gave up 0 bases and V 6 bases, and 2 bases lay outside the gene matches. The CDR3 runs to 14 residues. Full variable domain (missing parts from reference TRBV7-6 and TRBJ2-1): GAGVSQSPRYKVTKRGQDVALRCDPISGHVSLYWYRQALGQGPEFLTYFNYEAQQDKSGLPNDRFSAERPEGSISTLTIQRTEQRDSAMYRCASRGGGSYNEQFFGPGTRLTVL.